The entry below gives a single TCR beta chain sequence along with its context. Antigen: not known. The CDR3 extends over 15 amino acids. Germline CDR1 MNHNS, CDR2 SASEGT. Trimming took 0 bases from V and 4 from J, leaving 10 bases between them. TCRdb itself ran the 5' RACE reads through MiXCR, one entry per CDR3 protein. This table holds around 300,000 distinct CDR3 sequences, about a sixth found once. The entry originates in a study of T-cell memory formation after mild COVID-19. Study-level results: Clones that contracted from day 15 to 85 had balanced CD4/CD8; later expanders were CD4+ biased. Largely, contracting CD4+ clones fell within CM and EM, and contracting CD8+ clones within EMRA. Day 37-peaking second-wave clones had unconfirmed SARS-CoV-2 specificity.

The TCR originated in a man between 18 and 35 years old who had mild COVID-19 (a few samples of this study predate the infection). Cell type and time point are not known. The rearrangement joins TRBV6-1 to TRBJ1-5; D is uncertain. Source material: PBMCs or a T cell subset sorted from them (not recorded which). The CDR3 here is CASSEALNRNQPQHF. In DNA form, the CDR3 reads TGTGCCAGCAGTGAAGCACTGAATCGGAATCAGCCCCAGCATTTT.